These 5 T cell receptor beta chains were sequenced from one sample in a study of blood T cell repertoires in COVID-19. Only in-frame clones appear in the TCRdb table, and some are missing; sequencing was by immunoSEQ multiplex PCR. This repertoire shows 150,000 to 200,000 clones, nearly 90% found once; its top ten account for 1.5% to 2%. The sample was peripheral blood. These receptors originate from a man aged 18 to 30 who had recovered from COVID-19.

The V gene is TRBV6-6, the J gene TRBJ2-3; 7 positions agree with TRBD2. Trimming removed 2 bases from V and 2 bases from J; junction bases left unmatched: 7. The germline gives CDR1 MNHNY, CDR2 SVGAGI (reference sequence). This CDR3 comprises 16 residues. This CDR3 reads CASSYVAGDDTDTQYF. In DNA, the CDR3 is TGTGCCAGCAGTTACGTCGCGGGAGACGACACAGATACGCAGTATTTT.

Points on this clone: The same CDR3 is also encoded by other DNA sequences in this sample. The chain carries TRBV18 and TRBJ2-7, with 10 bases lining up with TRBD1. The CDR3 is 14 residues long. CDR1 KGHSH and CDR2 LQKENI come from the germline V gene. With V trimmed by 3 bases and J by 2 bases, 1 base remained unmatched. The DNA of the CDR3 is TGTGCCAGCTCACCTGGACAGGGGGCCTACGAGCAGTACTTC. Translation gives CASSPGQGAYEQYF.

This clone was recorded once. The J gene is TRBJ2-2, the V gene TRBV18; D might be TRBD2 (5 bases). The CDR3 sequence is 13 residues long. Between the trimmed V and J ends, which lost 8 bases and 1 base, there was a span of 8 bases. Germline assignment: CDR1 KGHSH and CDR2 LQKENI. The CDR3 loop is CASPRGNTGELFF. The CDR3 DNA reads as TGTGCCAGCCCTCGGGGGAACACCGGGGAGCTGTTTTTT.

This clone came up once. The gene calls are TRBV10-3 and TRBJ2-7; the match to TRBD1 covers 9 bases. The trim removed 8 bases at V and 6 bases at J, leaving 14 bases unmatched. Germline lookup yields CDR1 ENHRY and CDR2 SYGVKD. The CDR3 runs 15 residues. CDR3 in DNA: TGTGCCATCGGACACACACCGGGACAGGGAACCGAGCAGTACTTC. Translating gives CAIGHTPGQGTEQYF.

The V and J genes are TRBV7-2 and TRBJ2-7; the D gene is possibly TRBD1 (5 bases). The CDR3 is made up of 14 amino acids. Per germline, CDR1 SGHTA and CDR2 FQGNSA. The V end was cut by 5 bases, the J end by 0 bases, with 11 bases between. CDR3 loop: CASSPWGSSYEQYF. The CDR3 DNA sequence: TGTGCCAGCAGCCCCTGGGGCAGCTCCTACGAGCAGTACTTC.